The 28 T cell receptor beta chains reported below all come from one sample, sequenced in a study of radiotherapy plus CTLA-4 blockade in lung cancer. The table came from immunoSEQ multiplex PCR; TCRdb's copy has only in-frame clones and leaves some out. The repertoire consists of over 80,000 clones, with roughly four fifths occurring once and the leading ten covering roughly 0.84%. The specimen was peripheral blood, collected from a patient treated with radiotherapy plus ipilimumab. The receptors come from a human donor with non-small cell lung cancer who had stable disease on radiotherapy plus ipilimumab.

The chain uses TRBV6-5 and TRBJ1-6; the D is unclear. The CDR3 contains 16 residues. The germline V gene has CDR1 MNHEY and CDR2 SVGAGI. Trimming removed 2 bases at V and 8 bases at J, with 16 bases between. The CDR3 sequence is CASSYRPRAMDSPLHF. Written as DNA, the CDR3 is TGTGCCAGCAGTTACAGACCCCGAGCCATGGATTCACCCCTCCACTTT.

The J gene is TRBJ1-2, the V gene TRBV19, with D tentatively TRBD1 (6 bases). Germline loops: CDR1 LNHDA, CDR2 SQIVND (reference sequence). This CDR3 has 15 residues. Trimming left V 3 bases short and J 1 base short, with 12 bases between. The CDR3 DNA sequence: TGTGCCAGTAGTATTCCCTTACAGGGTAACTATGGCTACACCTTC. Translating gives CASSIPLQGNYGYTF.

This chain connects TRBV6-6 to TRBJ2-7; 9 bases match TRBD1. With V trimmed by 0 bases and J by 4 bases, 4 bases remained unmatched. Germline CDR1 is MNHNY and CDR2 is SVGAGI (reference sequence). The length of the CDR3 is 15 residues. The CDR3 spells CASSYSGQGKYEQYF. The CDR3 coding sequence is TGTGCCAGCAGTTACTCAGGACAGGGGAAGTACGAGCAGTACTTC.

The V gene is TRBV28, the J gene TRBJ1-1; no clear D. From germline, CDR1 is MDHEN and CDR2 SYDVKM. CDR3 length: 13 amino acids. V lost 3 bases, J lost 2 bases, and 7 bases lay in between. The CDR3 sequence is CASSLGINTEAFF. CDR3 sequence (DNA): TGTGCCAGCAGTTTGGGAATCAACACTGAAGCTTTCTTT.

The chain combines TRBV5-1 with TRBJ1-3; D not certain. Looked up from germline, CDR1 is SGHRS and CDR2 is YFSETQ. V lost 5 bases and J lost 1, with 13 bases in between. The CDR3 runs to 15 residues. The CDR3 loop is CASRISGSSGNTIYF. The CDR3 coding sequence is TGCGCCAGCAGAATATCGGGTTCTTCTGGAAACACCATATATTTT.

The CDR3 is CASSPPPSQSYEQYF. Written as DNA, the CDR3 is TGTGCCAGCAGTCCCCCCCCCTCCCAAAGTTACGAGCAGTACTTC. The chain combines TRBV13 with TRBJ2-7, with no clear D. This CDR3 has 15 residues. V gave up 6 bases and J gave up 4 bases, with 19 bases separating them. Germline-derived CDR1 and CDR2 are PRHDT and FYEKMQ (reference sequence).

This rearrangement joins TRBV4-1 to TRBJ2-5, with TRBD1 matching over 8 bases. V shed 5 bases and J 5 bases; nucleotides not matched to a gene: 7. This CDR3 has 14 amino acids. Looked up from germline, CDR1 is MGHRA and CDR2 is YSYEKL. The CDR3 DNA reads TGCGCCAGCAGCATGGGACAGGCGCTGGAGACCCAGTACTTC. Translating it yields CASSMGQALETQYF.

The rearrangement links TRBV18 to TRBJ2-7; 9 bases align to TRBD1. Trimming removed 6 bases from V and 2 bases from J; junction bases left unmatched: 8. From germline, CDR1 is KGHSH and CDR2 LQKENI. The CDR3 extends over 15 amino acids. Here the CDR3 reads CASSPLGQGPYEQYF. CDR3 sequence (DNA): TGTGCCAGCTCCCCTTTGGGACAGGGTCCCTACGAGCAGTACTTC.

The chain is built from TRBV25-1 and TRBJ2-5; TRBD2 is a possible D gene (5 bases). Germline V gene sequence: CDR1 MGHDK, CDR2 SYGVNS. The CDR3 runs 14 residues. Trimming took off 2 bases at V and 3 bases at J, with 10 bases between the two ends. This CDR3 is CASSEGGWEETQYF. The CDR3 bases are TGTGCCAGCAGTGAAGGAGGTTGGGAAGAGACCCAGTACTTC.

This clone has only one observation. The same CDR3 is also encoded by other DNA sequences in this sample. The genes are TRBV5-1 and TRBJ2-7; D may be TRBD1 or TRBD2 (6 bases each). The CDR3 spans 15 residues. Germline V gene lookup returns CDR1 SGHRS and CDR2 YFSETQ. V lost 0 bases and J 2 bases, leaving 12 bases between the germline ends. The CDR3 loop reads CASSLGGTPTYEQYF. In nucleotides, the CDR3 is TGCGCCAGCAGCTTGGGCGGGACACCCACCTACGAGCAGTACTTC.

This chain uses TRBV6-1 with TRBJ2-1, with 11 nucleotides matching TRBD2. The CDR3 has 14 residues. Germline CDR1 is MNHNS and CDR2 is SASEGT. Trimming removed 6 bases from V and 7 bases from J; junction bases left unmatched: 5. CDR3 sequence reads: CASRPSGGQNEQFF. CDR3 sequence (DNA): TGTGCCAGCAGGCCTAGCGGGGGGCAGAATGAGCAGTTCTTC.

The chain has TRBV14 and TRBJ2-1; D remains ambiguous. The CDR3 sequence is 14 residues long. The germline V gene encodes CDR1 SGHDN and CDR2 FVKESK. The V end was cut by 0 bases, the J end by 6 bases, with 9 bases between. The CDR3 sequence is CASSQDSGFNEQFF. The DNA of the CDR3 is TGTGCCAGCAGCCAAGACTCTGGGTTCAATGAGCAGTTCTTC. Combining the CDR3 with reference TRBV14 and TRBJ2-1 gives the whole variable domain EAGVTQFPSHSVIEKGQTVTLRCDPISGHDNLYWYRRVMGKEIKFLLHFVKESKQDESGMPNNRFLAERTGGTYSTLKVQPAELEDSGVYFCASSQDSGFNEQFFGPGTRLTVL.

The chain carries TRBV5-5 and TRBJ2-2; D is undetermined. Trimming took off 6 bases at V and 6 bases at J, with 12 bases between the two ends. CDR3 length: 13 residues. Germline V gene lookup returns CDR1 SGHKS and CDR2 YYEKEE (reference sequence). CDR3 sequence: CASIRTQAGELFF. DNA for the CDR3: TGTGCCAGCATCCGTACCCAGGCCGGGGAGCTGTTTTTT.

The chain couples TRBV27 to TRBJ1-5; 7 bases agree with TRBD1. This CDR3 is 14 amino acids long. CDR1 MNHEY and CDR2 SMNVEV come from the germline V gene (reference sequence). The J segment lost 4 bases and the V segment lost 3 bases, leaving 3 bases of the junction unmatched. The CDR3 loop reads CASSFTGVNQPQHF. CDR3 DNA sequence: TGTGCCAGCAGTTTTACAGGGGTGAATCAGCCCCAGCATTTT.

This clone showed up just once. The rearrangement uses TRBV19 and TRBJ2-3, with 7 bases identical to TRBD1. Germline trimming cut 9 bases from V and 0 bases from J; bases unmatched to any gene: 6. The CDR3 covers 14 residues. Germline-derived CDR1 and CDR2 are LNHDA and SQIVND (reference sequence). The CDR3 nucleotides read TGTGCCAGCCTCCTGACAGGGAGCACAGATACGCAGTATTTT. This codes for CASLLTGSTDTQYF.

The rearrangement joins TRBV2 to TRBJ2-6, with TRBD1 matching 10 bases. Looked up from germline, CDR1 is SNHLY and CDR2 is FYNNEI. The V segment lost 0 bases and the J segment 1 base; nucleotides outside the gene matches: 6. CDR3 size: 19 residues. CDR3 bases: TGTGCCAGCAGTGAAGCGCTAGGACAGGGGGGGTCTGGGGCCAACGTCCTGACTTTC. Amino acid sequence: CASSEALGQGGSGANVLTF.

This chain uses TRBV7-4 with TRBJ2-2; unclear D gene. V was pared by 5 bases and J by 2 bases, with 9 bases between. CDR3 size: 14 residues. Germline V gives CDR1 SGHVT, CDR2 SQSDAQ. CDR3 protein: CASSVRINTGELFF. The CDR3 bases are TGTGCCAGCAGCGTACGGATTAACACCGGGGAGCTGTTTTTT. Filled out from reference TRBV7-4 and TRBJ2-2, the complete variable domain reads GAGVSQSPRYKVAKRGRDVALRCDSISGHVTLYWYRQTLGQGSEVLTYSQSDAQRDKSGRPSGRFSAERPERSVSTLKIQRTEQGDSAVYLCASSVRINTGELFFGEGSRLTVL.

The genes are TRBV4-1 and TRBJ1-5, with TRBD1 matching 7 bases. Germline V CDR1 and CDR2: MGHRA, YSYEKL. The CDR3 extends over 17 amino acids. With V trimmed by 0 bases and J by 3 bases, 8 bases remained unmatched. The chain's CDR3 is CASSQDHGTVYNQPQHF. The CDR3 DNA sequence: TGCGCCAGCAGCCAAGATCACGGGACAGTATACAATCAGCCCCAGCATTTT.

The V and J genes are TRBV11-2 and TRBJ1-1; D remains unclear. The CDR3 covers 14 residues. With 0 bases removed from V and 3 bases from J, the gap between germline ends came to 8 bases. Looked up from germline, CDR1 is SGHAT and CDR2 is FQNNGV. CDR3 coding DNA: TGTGCCAGCAGCTTAGAATATCAGTACACTGAAGCTTTCTTT. Translated, it gives CASSLEYQYTEAFF.

The V gene is TRBV7-8, the J gene TRBJ2-3; the match to TRBD2 covers 8 bases. The germline V gene has CDR1 SGHVS and CDR2 FQNEAQ. The CDR3 runs to 15 residues. The V gene end was trimmed by 5 bases and the J gene end by 6 bases; junction bases not matched to a gene: 10. CDR3 sequence: CASSPSGLPPDTQYF. The DNA for the CDR3 is TGTGCCAGCAGCCCTAGCGGGCTACCCCCCGATACGCAGTATTTT.

This clone was recorded only once. This chain connects TRBV14 to TRBJ2-5; 13 bases match TRBD2. Germline V gives CDR1 SGHDN, CDR2 FVKESK. The CDR3 runs 16 residues. Losses at the gene ends were 4 bases for V and 5 bases for J; bases not matched to a gene: 7. The DNA of the CDR3 is TGTGCCAGCAGCCGTTCGGGACTAGCGGGGAGGGAGACCCAGTACTTC. Translation: CASSRSGLAGRETQYF.

To note about this clone: The sample has other DNA sequences that encode this CDR3 too. The chain couples TRBV9 to TRBJ2-1; D is undetermined. CDR3 length equals 14 residues. Germline lookup yields CDR1 SGDLS and CDR2 YYNGEE. V was pared by 2 bases and J by 0 bases, with 6 bases between. DNA for the CDR3: TGTGCCAGCAGCGTGGGCGGCTCCTACAATGAGCAGTTCTTC. It translates to CASSVGGSYNEQFF.

This rearrangement joins TRBV27 to TRBJ1-2; D may be TRBD1 (5 bases). The CDR3 has 14 residues. V gave up 6 bases and J gave up 6 bases, with 17 bases separating them. The germline gives CDR1 MNHEY, CDR2 SMNVEV (reference sequence). The CDR3 region has the DNA TGTGCCAGCAGCTCAAGGGGCTCACGGGATGGCTACACCTTC. This sequence encodes CASSSRGSRDGYTF.

J is TRBJ1-1 and V is TRBV19; 7 positions agree with TRBD1. CDR1 and CDR2 (germline): LNHDA, SQIVND (reference sequence). V was clipped by 5 bases and J by 5 bases; unmatched bases: 8. The CDR3 is made up of 14 amino acids. CDR3 in amino acids: CASSPTGVGTEAFF. Written as DNA, the CDR3 is TGTGCCAGTAGTCCCACAGGGGTCGGGACTGAAGCTTTCTTT. Filled out from reference TRBV19 and TRBJ1-1, the complete variable domain reads DGGITQSPKYLFRKEGQNVTLSCEQNLNHDAMYWYRQDPGQGLRLIYYSQIVNDFQKGDIAEGYSVSREKKESFPLTVTSAQKNPTAFYLCASSPTGVGTEAFFGQGTRLTVV.

The V and J genes are TRBV5-1 and TRBJ2-3; D is undetermined. The ends were cut back, 3 bases at V and 3 bases at J, with 5 bases in the middle. This CDR3 is built from 12 residues. Germline V gene lookup returns CDR1 SGHRS and CDR2 YFSETQ. CDR3 DNA sequence: TGCGCCAGCAGCTATTCGACAGATACGCAGTATTTT. Translation gives CASSYSTDTQYF. Filled out from reference TRBV5-1 and TRBJ2-3, the complete variable domain reads KAGVTQTPRYLIKTRGQQVTLSCSPISGHRSVSWYQQTPGQGLQFLFEYFSETQRNKGNFPGRFSGRQFSNSRSEMNVSTLELGDSALYLCASSYSTDTQYFGPGTRLTVL.

The chain links TRBV11-1 to TRBJ1-1; a weak D match, TRBD1 (6 bases). Germline CDR1 SGHAT, CDR2 FQDESV (reference sequence). The V and J ends lost 4 bases and 1 base respectively, with 7 bases between them. The CDR3 consists of 13 residues. DNA for the CDR3: TGTGCCAGCAGCTGGGGACAGAACACTGAAGCTTTCTTT. Its translation is CASSWGQNTEAFF.

The chain joins TRBV15 to TRBJ1-5; D is perhaps TRBD1 (5 bases). The CDR3 extends over 13 amino acids. The ends were cut back, 7 bases at V and 2 bases at J, with 9 bases in the middle. Germline V gives CDR1 LNHNV, CDR2 YYDKDF (reference sequence). In DNA form, the CDR3 reads TGTGCCACCAAGGTAGGGGGCAATCAGCCCCAGCATTTT. Translation: CATKVGGNQPQHF.

This clone was detected only once. The V call is TRBV6-6, the J call TRBJ1-2, with 8 bases lining up with TRBD1. This CDR3 has 14 residues. V gave up 5 bases and J gave up 10 bases; unmatched junction bases: 12. Germline V gives CDR1 MNHNY, CDR2 SVGAGI (reference sequence). The CDR3 DNA is TGTGCCAGCAGTCCGAAACAGGGGGGAGGTAACTACACCTTC. This sequence encodes CASSPKQGGGNYTF.